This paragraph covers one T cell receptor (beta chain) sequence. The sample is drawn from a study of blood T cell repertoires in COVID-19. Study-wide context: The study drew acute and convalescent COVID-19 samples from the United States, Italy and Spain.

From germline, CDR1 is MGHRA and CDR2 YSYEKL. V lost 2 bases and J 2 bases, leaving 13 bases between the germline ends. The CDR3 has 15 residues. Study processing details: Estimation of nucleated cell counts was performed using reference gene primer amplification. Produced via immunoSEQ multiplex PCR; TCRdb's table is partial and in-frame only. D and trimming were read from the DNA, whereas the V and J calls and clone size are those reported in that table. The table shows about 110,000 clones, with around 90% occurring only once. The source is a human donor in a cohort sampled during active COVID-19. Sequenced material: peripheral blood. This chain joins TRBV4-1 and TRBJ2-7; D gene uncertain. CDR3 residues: CASSQYLGDPYEQYF. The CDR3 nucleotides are TGCGCCAGCAGCCAATATCTAGGAGACCCCTACGAGCAGTACTTC.